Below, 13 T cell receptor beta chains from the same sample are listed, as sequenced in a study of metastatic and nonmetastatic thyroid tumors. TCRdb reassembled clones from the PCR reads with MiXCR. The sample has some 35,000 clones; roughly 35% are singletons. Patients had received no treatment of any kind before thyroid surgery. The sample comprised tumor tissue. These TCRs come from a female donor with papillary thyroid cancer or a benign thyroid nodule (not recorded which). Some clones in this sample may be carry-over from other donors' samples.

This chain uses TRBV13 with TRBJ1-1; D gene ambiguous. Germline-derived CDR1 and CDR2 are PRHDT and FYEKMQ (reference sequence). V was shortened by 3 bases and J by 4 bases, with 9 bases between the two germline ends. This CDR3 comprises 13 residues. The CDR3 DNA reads TGTGCCAGCAGCTTCTGGACCCCCACTGAAGCTTTCTTT. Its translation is CASSFWTPTEAFF.

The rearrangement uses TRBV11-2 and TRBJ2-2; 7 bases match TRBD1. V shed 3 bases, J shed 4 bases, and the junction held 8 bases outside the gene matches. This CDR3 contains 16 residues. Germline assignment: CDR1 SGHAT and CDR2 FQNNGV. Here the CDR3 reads CASSLQEGAGTGELFF. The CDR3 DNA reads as TGTGCCAGCAGCTTGCAAGAGGGGGCTGGCACCGGGGAGCTGTTTTTT.

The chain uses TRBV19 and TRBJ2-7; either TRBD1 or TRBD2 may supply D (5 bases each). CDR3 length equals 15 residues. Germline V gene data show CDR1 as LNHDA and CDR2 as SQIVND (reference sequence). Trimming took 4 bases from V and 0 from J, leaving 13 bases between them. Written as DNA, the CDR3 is TGTGCCAGTAGTACCCGGGCCGGGACCTCCTACGAGCAGTACGTC. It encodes CASSTRAGTSYEQYV.

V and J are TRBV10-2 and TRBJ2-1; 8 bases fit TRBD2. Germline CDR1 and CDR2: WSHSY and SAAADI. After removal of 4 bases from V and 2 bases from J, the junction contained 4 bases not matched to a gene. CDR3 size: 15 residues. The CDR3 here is CASSGIAGTYNEQFF. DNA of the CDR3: TGCGCCAGCAGTGGGATAGCGGGGACCTACAATGAGCAGTTCTTC.

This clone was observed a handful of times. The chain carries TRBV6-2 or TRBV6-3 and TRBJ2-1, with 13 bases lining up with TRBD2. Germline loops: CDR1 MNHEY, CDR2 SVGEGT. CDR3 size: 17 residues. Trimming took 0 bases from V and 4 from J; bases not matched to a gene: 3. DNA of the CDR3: TGTGCCAGCAGTTACTCTGGACTAGCGGGAGTTTACAATGAGCAGTTCTTC. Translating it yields CASSYSGLAGVYNEQFF.

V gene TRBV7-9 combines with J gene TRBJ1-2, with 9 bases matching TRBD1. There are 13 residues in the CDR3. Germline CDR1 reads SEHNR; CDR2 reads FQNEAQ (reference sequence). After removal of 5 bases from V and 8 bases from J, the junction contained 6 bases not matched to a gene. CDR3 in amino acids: CASSPTGGDGYTF. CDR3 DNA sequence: TGTGCCAGCAGCCCCACAGGGGGCGACGGCTACACCTTC.

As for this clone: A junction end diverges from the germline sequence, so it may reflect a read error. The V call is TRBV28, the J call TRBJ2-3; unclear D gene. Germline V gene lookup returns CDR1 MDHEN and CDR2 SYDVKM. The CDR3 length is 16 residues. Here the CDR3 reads CASITLPGTGPDTQYF. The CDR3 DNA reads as TGTGCTAGCATCACCCTTCCGGGCACGGGTCCAGATACGCAGTATTTT.

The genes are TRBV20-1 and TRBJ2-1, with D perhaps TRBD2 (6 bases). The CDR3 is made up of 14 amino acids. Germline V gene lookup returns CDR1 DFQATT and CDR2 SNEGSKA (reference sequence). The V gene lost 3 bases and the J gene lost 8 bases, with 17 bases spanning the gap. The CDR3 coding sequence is TGCAGTGCTAGGAGAACGGGAGTTGTTGATGAGCAGTTCTTC. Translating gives CSARRTGVVDEQFF.

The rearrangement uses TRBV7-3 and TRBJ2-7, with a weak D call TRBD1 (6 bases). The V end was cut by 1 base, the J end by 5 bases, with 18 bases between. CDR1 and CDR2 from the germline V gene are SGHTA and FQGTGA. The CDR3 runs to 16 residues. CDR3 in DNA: TGTGCCAGCAGCTTAAGTGCGGCCAGGGGTCTCGACGAGCAGTACTTC. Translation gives CASSLSAARGLDEQYF. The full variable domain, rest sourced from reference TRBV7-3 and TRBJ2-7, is GAGVSQTPSNKVTEKGKYVELRCDPISGHTALYWYRQSLGQGPEFLIYFQGTGAADDSGLPNDRFFAVRPEGSVSTLKIQRTERGDSAVYLCASSLSAARGLDEQYFGPGTRLTVT.

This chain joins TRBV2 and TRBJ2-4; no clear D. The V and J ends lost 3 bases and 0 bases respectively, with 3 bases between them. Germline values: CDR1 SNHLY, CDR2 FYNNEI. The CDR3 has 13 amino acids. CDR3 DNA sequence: TGTGCCAGCAGTGACGTAGCCAAAAACATTCAGTACTTC. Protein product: CASSDVAKNIQYF.

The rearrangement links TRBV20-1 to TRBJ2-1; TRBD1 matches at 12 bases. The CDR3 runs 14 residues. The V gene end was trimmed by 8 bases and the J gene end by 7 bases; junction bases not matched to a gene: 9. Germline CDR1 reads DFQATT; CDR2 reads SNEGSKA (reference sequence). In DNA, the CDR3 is TGCAGTCTTCAGGGACAGGGGGCGGGAAATGAGCAGTTCTTC. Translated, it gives CSLQGQGAGNEQFF.

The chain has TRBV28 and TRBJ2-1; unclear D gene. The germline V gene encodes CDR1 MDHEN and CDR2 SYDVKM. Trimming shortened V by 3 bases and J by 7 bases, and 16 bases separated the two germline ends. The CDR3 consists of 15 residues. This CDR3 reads CASSFFGTLGNEQFF. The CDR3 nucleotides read TGTGCCAGCAGTTTCTTTGGTACCCTGGGTAATGAGCAGTTCTTC.

The CDR3 DNA reads as TGCGCCAGCAGCTTCGGACAGGGTGGGGATTCACCCCTCCACTTT. As protein: CASSFGQGGDSPLHF. J is TRBJ1-6 and V is TRBV5-1, with TRBD1 matching over 8 bases. J lost 8 bases, V lost 2 bases, and 6 bases had no gene match. CDR1 is SGHRS and CDR2 is YFSETQ in the germline V gene. The CDR3 runs 15 residues.